This passage covers 11 T cell receptor beta chains from one sample sequenced in a study of blood T cell repertoires in COVID-19. TCRdb's table, derived via immunoSEQ multiplex PCR, lists solely in-frame clones and lacks some. The sample carries approximately 290,000 clones, over 75% recorded once. What was sequenced was peripheral blood. The receptors come from a woman in her sixties or seventies with acute or convalescent COVID-19.

The V and J genes are TRBV29-1 and TRBJ1-2, with D hard to call. There are 12 residues in the CDR3. The germline V gene encodes CDR1 SQVTM and CDR2 ANQGSEA. With 4 bases removed from V and 8 bases from J, the gap between germline ends came to 14 bases. The CDR3 region is CSVGSELRGYTF. In DNA, the CDR3 is TGCAGCGTTGGCTCGGAACTACGAGGCTACACCTTC.

This sequence joins TRBV5-1 and TRBJ1-1, with a possible D match to TRBD1 (6 bases). Germline V gene lookup returns CDR1 SGHRS and CDR2 YFSETQ. The CDR3 has 13 residues. Trimming cost V 3 bases and J 2 bases, with 8 bases left between them. The DNA for the CDR3 is TGCGCCAGCAGCTACGGGACAAACACTGAAGCTTTCTTT. Its translation: CASSYGTNTEAFF. Full variable domain (outside the CDR3, taken from reference TRBV5-1 and TRBJ1-1): KAGVTQTPRYLIKTRGQQVTLSCSPISGHRSVSWYQQTPGQGLQFLFEYFSETQRNKGNFPGRFSGRQFSNSRSEMNVSTLELGDSALYLCASSYGTNTEAFFGQGTRLTVV.

The gene calls are TRBV9 and TRBJ2-7, with D perhaps matching TRBD1 (5 bases). The CDR3 contains 14 residues. V gave up 2 bases and J gave up 1 base, with 10 bases separating them. Germline CDR1 reads SGDLS; CDR2 reads YYNGEE. CDR3 DNA sequence: TGTGCCAGCAGCGTTGCGGACACGTCCTACGAGCAGTACTTC. As protein: CASSVADTSYEQYF.

The DNA of the CDR3 is TGTGCCAGTAGTGTTGGAGGAGTGGCTAATGAAAAACTGTTTTTT. Protein: CASSVGGVANEKLFF. This chain links TRBV19 with TRBJ1-4, with D unresolved. This CDR3 has 15 residues. Looked up from germline, CDR1 is LNHDA and CDR2 is SQIVND (reference sequence). With 5 bases removed from V and 3 bases from J, the gap between germline ends came to 13 bases.

The chain combines TRBV28 with TRBJ2-2, with unresolved D. V gave up 6 bases and J gave up 6 bases, with 8 bases separating them. The CDR3 has 12 residues. Germline V gene sequence: CDR1 MDHEN, CDR2 SYDVKM. DNA of the CDR3: TGTGCCAGCAGGCTATCGTCCGGGGAGCTGTTTTTT. Translation gives CASRLSSGELFF.

CDR3 sequence (DNA): TGTGCCAGCAGGGGAAATCTCGGACTAGCGGGACAAGATTCCTACGAGCAGTACTTC. Amino acid sequence: CASRGNLGLAGQDSYEQYF. The chain joins TRBV2 to TRBJ2-7; 12 nucleotides line up with TRBD2. CDR3 length: 19 residues. Per the germline V gene, CDR1 is SNHLY and CDR2 is FYNNEI. Unmatched junction bases numbered 16, after V lost 6 bases and J lost 1 base.

This chain uses TRBV6-2 or TRBV6-3 with TRBJ2-7; TRBD2 agrees at 10 bases. Germline CDR1 MNHEY, CDR2 SVGEGT. With V trimmed by 6 bases and J by 1 base, 6 bases remained unmatched. The CDR3 has 15 amino acids. The CDR3 reads CASSPGLAISYEQYF. DNA for the CDR3: TGTGCCAGCAGCCCGGGACTAGCGATTTCCTACGAGCAGTACTTC.

Comment on this clone: Distinct nucleotide sequences in the sample also encode this CDR3. This chain connects TRBV5-5 to TRBJ1-2; D gene uncertain. Deletions cut 0 bases from V and 4 bases from J, with 7 bases between. Germline V CDR1 and CDR2: SGHKS, YYEKEE (reference sequence). This CDR3 has 13 residues. CDR3 coding DNA: TGTGCCAGCAGCTTGGATCGTTCCTATGGCTACACCTTC. Its protein is CASSLDRSYGYTF.

V is TRBV6-2 or TRBV6-3 and J is TRBJ2-7; D unclear. Germline V gene lookup returns CDR1 MNHEY and CDR2 SVGEGT. The V gene lost 0 bases and the J gene lost 0 bases, with 18 bases spanning the gap. The CDR3 totals 18 residues. CDR3 residues: CASSYSWAQGVYSYEQYF. The CDR3 region has the DNA TGTGCCAGCAGTTACTCGTGGGCCCAAGGTGTTTACTCCTACGAGCAGTACTTC.

This clone came up many times. The rearrangement uses TRBV6-8 and TRBJ1-5; D is perhaps TRBD1 (5 bases). V dropped 6 bases and J dropped 4 bases, with 7 bases sitting between them. CDR3 size: 12 residues. Germline V gene data show CDR1 as MNHGY and CDR2 as SAAAGT. CDR3: CASRGGNQPQHF. CDR3 coding DNA: TGTGCCAGCAGGGGGGGGAATCAGCCCCAGCATTTT.

The table lists this clone with a count of one. This sequence joins TRBV7-9 and TRBJ1-1; D possibly corresponds to TRBD1 (5 bases). This CDR3 spans 17 amino acids. Trimming took 4 bases from V and 2 from J, leaving 20 bases between them. CDR1 and CDR2 (germline): SEHNR, FQNEAQ (reference sequence). CDR3 in amino acids: CASSSVIWGEINTEAFF. CDR3 coding DNA: TGTGCCAGCAGCTCGGTAATCTGGGGCGAAATAAACACTGAAGCTTTCTTT.